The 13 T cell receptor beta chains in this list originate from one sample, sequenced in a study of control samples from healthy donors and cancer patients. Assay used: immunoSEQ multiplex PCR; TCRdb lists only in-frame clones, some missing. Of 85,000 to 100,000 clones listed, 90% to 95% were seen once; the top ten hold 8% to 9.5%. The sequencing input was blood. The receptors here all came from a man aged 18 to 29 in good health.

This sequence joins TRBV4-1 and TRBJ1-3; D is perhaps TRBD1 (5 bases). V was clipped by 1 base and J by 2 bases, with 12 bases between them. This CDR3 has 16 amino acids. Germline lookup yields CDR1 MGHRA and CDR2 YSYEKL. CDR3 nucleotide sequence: TGCGCCAGCAGCCAAGTCACAGGTAATCCTGGAAACACCATATATTTT. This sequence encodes CASSQVTGNPGNTIYF.

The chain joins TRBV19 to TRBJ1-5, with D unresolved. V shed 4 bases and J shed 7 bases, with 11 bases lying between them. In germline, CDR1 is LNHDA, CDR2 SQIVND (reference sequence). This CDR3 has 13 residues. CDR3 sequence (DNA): TGTGCCAGTAGTAGGGTAGAGGCACAGCCCCAGCATTTT. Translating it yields CASSRVEAQPQHF.

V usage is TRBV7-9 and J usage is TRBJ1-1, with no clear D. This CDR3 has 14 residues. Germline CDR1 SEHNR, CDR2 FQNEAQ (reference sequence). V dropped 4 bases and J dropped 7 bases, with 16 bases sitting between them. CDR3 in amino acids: CASSSQPQHGEAFF. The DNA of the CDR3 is TGTGCCAGCAGCTCCCAACCGCAACACGGTGAAGCTTTCTTT.

CDR3: CASSPWGAGNTEAFF. For the CDR3, the DNA is TGTGCCAGTAGTCCCTGGGGTGCGGGGAACACTGAAGCTTTCTTT. The chain combines TRBV19 with TRBJ1-1; D remains unclear. This CDR3 has 15 residues. Germline V lookup: CDR1 LNHDA, CDR2 SQIVND (reference sequence). Trimming took 5 bases from V and 1 from J, leaving 14 bases between them.

DNA for the CDR3: TGCGCCAGCAGTCAAACTCGATCTGGAAACACCATATATTTT. Residues: CASSQTRSGNTIYF. The chain carries TRBV10-1 and TRBJ1-3, with D hard to call. The CDR3 runs to 14 residues. Germline V gives CDR1 WNHNN, CDR2 SYGVQD (reference sequence). V lost 5 bases, J lost 1 base, and 9 bases lay in between.

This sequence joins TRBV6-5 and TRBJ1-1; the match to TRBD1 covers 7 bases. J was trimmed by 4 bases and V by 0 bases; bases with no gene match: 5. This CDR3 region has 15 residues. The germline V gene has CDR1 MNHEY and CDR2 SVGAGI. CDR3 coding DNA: TGTGCCAGCAGTTACTCGGACAGGATAGGCACTGAAGCTTTCTTT. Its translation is CASSYSDRIGTEAFF.

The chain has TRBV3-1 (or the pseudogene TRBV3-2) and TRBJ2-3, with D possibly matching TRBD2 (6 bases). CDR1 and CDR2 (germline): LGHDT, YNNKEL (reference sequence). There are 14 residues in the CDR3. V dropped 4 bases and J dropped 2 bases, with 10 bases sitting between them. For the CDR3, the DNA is TGTGCCAGCAGCCCGGGACTTGCCACAGATACGCAGTATTTT. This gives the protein CASSPGLATDTQYF.

The CDR3 DNA reads as TGTGCCAGCAGTAGAAGGTTAGGACAGGAGATCTATGGCTACACCTTC. Its translation: CASSRRLGQEIYGYTF. V and J are TRBV27 and TRBJ1-2; 7 nucleotides line up with TRBD1. Per the germline V gene, CDR1 is MNHEY and CDR2 is SMNVEV (reference sequence). Germline trimming cut 5 bases from V and 4 bases from J; bases unmatched to any gene: 13. The length of the CDR3 is 16 residues.

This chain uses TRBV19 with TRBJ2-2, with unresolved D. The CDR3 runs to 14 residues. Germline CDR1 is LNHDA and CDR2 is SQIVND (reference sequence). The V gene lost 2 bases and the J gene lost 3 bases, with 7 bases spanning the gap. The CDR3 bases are TGTGCCAGTAGTATAATAGGTGACACCGGGGAGCTGTTTTTT. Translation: CASSIIGDTGELFF. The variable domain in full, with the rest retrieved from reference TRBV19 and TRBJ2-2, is DGGITQSPKYLFRKEGQNVTLSCEQNLNHDAMYWYRQDPGQGLRLIYYSQIVNDFQKGDIAEGYSVSREKKESFPLTVTSAQKNPTAFYLCASSIIGDTGELFFGEGSRLTVL.

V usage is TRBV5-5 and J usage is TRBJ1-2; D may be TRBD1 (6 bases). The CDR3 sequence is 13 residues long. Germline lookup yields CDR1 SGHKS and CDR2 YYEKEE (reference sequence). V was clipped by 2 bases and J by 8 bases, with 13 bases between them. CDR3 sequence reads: CASSLGGNRGYTF. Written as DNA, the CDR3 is TGTGCCAGCAGCTTAGGGGGAAATCGGGGCTACACCTTC.

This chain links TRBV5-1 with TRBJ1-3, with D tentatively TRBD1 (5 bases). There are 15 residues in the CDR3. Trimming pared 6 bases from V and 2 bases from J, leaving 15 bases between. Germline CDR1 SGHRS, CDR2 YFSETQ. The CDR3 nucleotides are TGCGCCAGCACCCTGAGCGGGGCAACTGGAAACACCATATATTTT. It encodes CASTLSGATGNTIYF.

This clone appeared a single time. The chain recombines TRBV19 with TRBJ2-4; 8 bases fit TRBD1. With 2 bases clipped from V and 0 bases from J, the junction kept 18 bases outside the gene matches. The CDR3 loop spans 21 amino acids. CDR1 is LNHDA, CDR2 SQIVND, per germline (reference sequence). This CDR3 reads CASSIHQDRGFGRVAKNIQYF. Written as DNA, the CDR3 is TGTGCCAGTAGTATACACCAAGACAGGGGATTCGGCAGGGTAGCCAAAAACATTCAGTACTTC.

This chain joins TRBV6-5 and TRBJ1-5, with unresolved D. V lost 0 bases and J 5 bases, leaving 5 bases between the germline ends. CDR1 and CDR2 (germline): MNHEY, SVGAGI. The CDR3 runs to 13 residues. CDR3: CASSYSVDQPQHF. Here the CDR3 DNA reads TGTGCCAGCAGTTACTCGGTGGATCAGCCCCAGCATTTT.